One and the same sample provided the 29 T cell receptor beta chains below, sequenced in a study of technical replicates of blood from a few donors. Measured with immunoSEQ multiplex PCR; TCRdb has only the in-frame clones, and not every one. Of tens of thousands of clones listed, approximately 94% are singletons. What was sequenced was T cells isolated from PBMCs. The receptors here all came from a human donor in good health.

This clone was observed once. This chain uses TRBV5-1 with TRBJ1-1, with a tentative D call TRBD1 (5 bases). Germline V gene sequence: CDR1 SGHRS, CDR2 YFSETQ. The CDR3 length is 14 residues. The germline V and J ends were trimmed by 1 base and 3 bases, with 10 bases remaining between them. CDR3 protein: CASSLRVGDTEAFF. Here the CDR3 DNA reads TGCGCCAGCAGCTTGAGGGTAGGGGACACTGAAGCTTTCTTT.

The V gene is TRBV2, the J gene TRBJ1-1; D gene ambiguous. This CDR3 spans 10 amino acids. Germline CDR1 SNHLY, CDR2 FYNNEI. V was shortened by 4 bases and J by 7 bases, with 4 bases between the two germline ends. The CDR3 here is CASSVYEAFF. CDR3 bases: TGTGCCAGCAGTGTATATGAAGCTTTCTTT. Complete variable domain (other parts from reference TRBV2 and TRBJ1-1): EPEVTQTPSHQVTQMGQEVILRCVPISNHLYFYWYRQILGQKVEFLVSFYNNEISEKSEIFDDQFSVERPDGSNFTLKIRSTKLEDSAMYFCASSVYEAFFGQGTRLTVV.

The chain recombines TRBV4-1 with TRBJ2-3; possible D gene TRBD2, 6 bases. V was trimmed by 3 bases and J by 2 bases, leaving 15 bases between them. Germline assignment: CDR1 MGHRA and CDR2 YSYEKL. The CDR3 sequence is 16 residues long. In DNA form, the CDR3 reads TGCGCCAGCAGCCAGGAGTGGAGCGGGTTCACAGATACGCAGTATTTT. As protein: CASSQEWSGFTDTQYF.

The chain joins TRBV12-5 to TRBJ2-7; 10 bases are a match to TRBD1. The junction had 12 bases not matched to a gene; V was cut back by 1 base and J by 6 bases. The germline V gene has CDR1 LGHNT and CDR2 FRNRAP. This CDR3 has 17 amino acids. The CDR3 protein is CASGLESGQGGVSEQYF. In nucleotides, the CDR3 is TGTGCTAGTGGTTTGGAAAGTGGACAGGGGGGAGTGAGCGAGCAGTACTTC. The entire variable domain, with the rest obtained from reference TRBV12-5 and TRBJ2-7, is as follows: DARVTQTPRHKVTEMGQEVTMRCQPILGHNTVFWYRQTMMQGLELLAYFRNRAPLDDSGMPKDRFSAEMPDATLATLKIQPSEPRDSAVYFCASGLESGQGGVSEQYFGPGTRLTVT.

The chain combines TRBV10-3 with TRBJ1-3; the match to TRBD1 covers 10 bases. Germline loops: CDR1 ENHRY, CDR2 SYGVKD. The ends lost 8 bases at V and 6 bases at J; junction bases unmatched: 4. The length of the CDR3 is 13 residues. Here the CDR3 reads CAIAGTGVNTIYF. As DNA, the CDR3 is TGTGCCATCGCCGGGACAGGGGTAAACACCATATATTTT.

The rearrangement uses TRBV7-9 and TRBJ1-2, with TRBD1 as a possible D gene (5 bases). The germline CDR1 and CDR2 sequences are SEHNR and FQNEAQ (reference sequence). The CDR3 consists of 13 residues. The V and J ends lost 0 bases and 8 bases respectively, with 10 bases between them. The CDR3 bases are TGTGCCAGCAGCTTAGCCGGGGGGGACGGCTACACCTTC. It specifies CASSLAGGDGYTF.

The chain links TRBV28 to TRBJ2-3; 11 bases line up with TRBD2. This CDR3 contains 16 residues. Trimming removed 1 base from V and 5 bases from J; junction bases left unmatched: 5. Germline assignment: CDR1 MDHEN and CDR2 SYDVKM. The CDR3 here is CASSLLAGGPGDTQYF. CDR3 DNA sequence: TGTGCCAGCAGTTTATTAGCGGGAGGGCCTGGAGATACGCAGTATTTT.

The genes are TRBV18 and TRBJ1-5; D is uncertain. This CDR3 region has 15 residues. Germline V gives CDR1 KGHSH, CDR2 LQKENI. V gave up 3 bases and J gave up 11 bases, with 20 bases separating them. The CDR3 sequence: CASSPRNALITTQHF. The CDR3 DNA follows: TGTGCCAGCTCACCCCGAAATGCCCTAATCACGACCCAGCATTTT.

The V call is TRBV14, the J call TRBJ1-3; 8 nucleotides match TRBD1. V lost 4 bases, J lost 4 bases, and 12 bases stayed unmatched. The CDR3 runs to 17 residues. Germline V gene data show CDR1 as SGHDN and CDR2 as FVKESK. CDR3 sequence: CASSLPLQGARGNTIYF. In DNA, the CDR3 is TGTGCCAGCAGCCTCCCGCTGCAGGGGGCGCGGGGAAACACCATATATTTT. Together with reference TRBV14 and TRBJ1-3, the CDR3 gives the full variable domain: EAGVTQFPSHSVIEKGQTVTLRCDPISGHDNLYWYRRVMGKEIKFLLHFVKESKQDESGMPNNRFLAERTGGTYSTLKVQPAELEDSGVYFCASSLPLQGARGNTIYFGEGSWLTVV.

The chain joins TRBV10-3 to TRBJ2-7; TRBD1 matches 10 bases. Germline loops: CDR1 ENHRY, CDR2 SYGVKD. Losses at the gene ends were 7 bases for V and 2 bases for J; bases not matched to a gene: 8. CDR3 size: 15 residues. CDR3 protein: CAIKASGTGAYEQYF. The CDR3 DNA follows: TGTGCCATCAAGGCGTCCGGGACAGGGGCCTACGAGCAGTACTTC.

The V call is TRBV7-8, the J call TRBJ1-5; D perhaps matches TRBD1 (6 bases). V dropped 5 bases and J dropped 6 bases, with 14 bases sitting between them. Germline V gives CDR1 SGHVS, CDR2 FQNEAQ. The CDR3 has 14 residues. CDR3 nucleotide sequence: TGTGCCAGCAGCCTAACAGGGCTGTTTCAGCCCCAGCATTTT. Translating it yields CASSLTGLFQPQHF. The whole variable domain, filled in from reference TRBV7-8 and TRBJ1-5, reads GAGVSQSPRYKVAKRGQDVALRCDPISGHVSLFWYQQALGQGPEFLTYFQNEAQLDKSGLPSDRFFAERPEGSVSTLKIQRTQQEDSAVYLCASSLTGLFQPQHFGDGTRLSIL.

The chain joins TRBV28 to TRBJ2-7; no clear D. The length of the CDR3 is 15 residues. Germline CDR1 is MDHEN and CDR2 is SYDVKM. V was shortened by 4 bases and J by 0 bases, with 13 bases between the two germline ends. This chain's CDR3 is CASSSFILSSYEQYF. As DNA, the CDR3 is TGTGCCAGCAGTTCATTCATCCTGAGCTCCTACGAGCAGTACTTC.

The chain is built from TRBV5-4 and TRBJ2-3; 7 nucleotides align to TRBD2. The germline V gene encodes CDR1 SGHNT and CDR2 YYREEE (reference sequence). The CDR3 consists of 14 residues. V lost 5 bases and J lost 6; bases outside the gene matches: 9. The CDR3 is CASRSDLGRDTQYF. DNA of the CDR3: TGTGCCAGCAGGTCGGACCTCGGGAGGGATACGCAGTATTTT. Full variable domain (rest looked up from reference TRBV5-4 and TRBJ2-3): ETGVTQSPTHLIKTRGQQVTLRCSSQSGHNTVSWYQQALGQGPQFIFQYYREEENGRGNFPPRFSGLQFPNYSSELNVNALELDDSALYLCASRSDLGRDTQYFGPGTRLTVL.

This chain joins TRBV27 and TRBJ2-1, with 9 bases fitting TRBD2. J lost 4 bases, V lost 2 bases, and 3 bases had no gene match. The germline V gene encodes CDR1 MNHEY and CDR2 SMNVEV (reference sequence). This CDR3 contains 15 residues. The CDR3 DNA sequence: TGTGCCAGCAGTTTAGGGCTAGCGGGGTACAATGAGCAGTTCTTC. This translates into CASSLGLAGYNEQFF.

The CDR3 region is CASSPSPGQVENTIYF. The CDR3 nucleotides read TGTGCCAGCAGCCCATCTCCGGGACAGGTGGAAAACACCATATATTTT. This chain uses TRBV9 with TRBJ1-3; 8 bases agree with TRBD1. The germline V gene has CDR1 SGDLS and CDR2 YYNGEE. The trim removed 4 bases at V and 6 bases at J, leaving 12 bases unmatched. The CDR3 is 16 amino acids.

The chain combines TRBV7-6 with TRBJ2-5, with TRBD1 identical over 10 bases. From germline, CDR1 is SGHVS and CDR2 FNYEAQ. This CDR3 has 17 residues. Losses at the gene ends were 2 bases for V and 0 bases for J; bases not matched to a gene: 6. CDR3 amino acids: CASSLSRDRGDQETQYF. As DNA, the CDR3 is TGTGCCAGCAGCTTATCGCGGGACAGGGGAGACCAAGAGACCCAGTACTTC. Together with reference TRBV7-6 and TRBJ2-5, the CDR3 gives the full variable domain: GAGVSQSPRYKVTKRGQDVALRCDPISGHVSLYWYRQALGQGPEFLTYFNYEAQQDKSGLPNDRFSAERPEGSISTLTIQRTEQRDSAMYRCASSLSRDRGDQETQYFGPGTRLLVL.

V and J are TRBV11-3 and TRBJ2-7; 8 bases match TRBD1. The CDR3 has 14 amino acids. CDR1 and CDR2 from the germline V gene are SGHNT and YENEEA. J lost 2 bases, V lost 5 bases, and 5 bases had no gene match. Here the CDR3 reads CASSPGQGAYEQYF. CDR3 DNA sequence: TGTGCCAGCAGCCCTGGACAGGGAGCCTACGAGCAGTACTTC.

This clone occurred once. The CDR3 region has the DNA TGCAGTGCGGGACTAGCGGGAGAACAGTTCTTC. It is translated as CSAGLAGEQFF. This rearrangement joins TRBV20-1 to TRBJ2-1; TRBD2 aligns across 14 bases. CDR3 size: 11 residues. V gave up 6 bases and J gave up 13 bases; unmatched junction bases: 2. In germline, CDR1 is DFQATT, CDR2 SNEGSKA (reference sequence).

The V call is TRBV27, the J call TRBJ2-6; 13 nucleotides agree with TRBD2. Germline V gives CDR1 MNHEY, CDR2 SMNVEV (reference sequence). This CDR3 comprises 19 residues. The V gene end was trimmed by 6 bases and the J gene end by 2 bases; junction bases not matched to a gene: 10. This CDR3 is CASRNTRLAGGAGANVLTF. The CDR3 coding sequence is TGTGCCAGCAGAAACACCCGACTAGCGGGAGGTGCTGGGGCCAACGTCCTGACTTTC.

The V and J genes are TRBV5-1 and TRBJ2-1; 8 bases line up with TRBD2. Trimming took 3 bases from V and 0 from J; bases not matched to a gene: 2. The germline gives CDR1 SGHRS, CDR2 YFSETQ. This CDR3 contains 15 residues. The CDR3 here is CASSSSGSSYNEQFF. CDR3 in DNA: TGCGCCAGCAGCTCGAGCGGGAGCTCCTACAATGAGCAGTTCTTC.

This clone was seen a single time. The rearrangement uses TRBV7-6 and TRBJ2-1; D might be TRBD1 (6 bases). The CDR3 is made up of 11 amino acids. Per germline, CDR1 SGHVS and CDR2 FNYEAQ. The ends were cut back, 5 bases at V and 9 bases at J, with 8 bases in the middle. The chain's CDR3 is CASSTRGEQFF. The CDR3 nucleotides are TGTGCCAGCAGCACCAGGGGTGAGCAGTTCTTC.

V is TRBV29-1 and J is TRBJ1-2; D is ambiguous. CDR1 and CDR2 (germline): SQVTM, ANQGSEA. Trimming took off 4 bases at V and 4 bases at J, with 7 bases between the two ends. CDR3 length: 11 amino acids. CDR3 bases: TGCAGCGTTGGAACAGTCTATGGCTACACCTTC. It codes for CSVGTVYGYTF.

The CDR3 coding sequence is TGTGCCAGCAGCAGAGTAGCGGGAGGGCCGAACACCGGGGAGCTGTTTTTT. This encodes CASSRVAGGPNTGELFF. The genes are TRBV7-8 and TRBJ2-2; 11 bases are a match to TRBD2. This CDR3 is 17 amino acids long. V was clipped by 5 bases and J by 0 bases; unmatched bases: 5. Germline CDR1 is SGHVS and CDR2 is FQNEAQ.

This rearrangement joins TRBV30 to TRBJ1-6; 7 bases are shared with TRBD1. Per the germline V gene, CDR1 is GTSNPN and CDR2 is SVGIG (reference sequence). This CDR3 has 15 amino acids. Losses at the gene ends were 1 base for V and 5 bases for J; bases not matched to a gene: 5. In DNA form, the CDR3 reads TGTGCCTGGAGTGCCGGGACAGCTAATAATTCACCCCTCCACTTT. Amino acid sequence: CAWSAGTANNSPLHF.

The table lists this clone with a count of one. V gene TRBV4-1 combines with J gene TRBJ2-4, with 7 bases lining up with TRBD1. Per the germline V gene, CDR1 is MGHRA and CDR2 is YSYEKL. V trimming: 3 bases; J trimming: 6 bases; junction bases outside the gene matches: 8. This CDR3 spans 15 amino acids. The chain's CDR3 is CASSHTGVMGNIQYF. The CDR3 DNA reads as TGCGCCAGCAGCCATACAGGGGTGATGGGAAACATTCAGTACTTC.

The chain employs TRBV6-6 and TRBJ1-1; D perhaps matches TRBD1 (5 bases). Germline V CDR1 and CDR2: MNHNY, SVGAGI (reference sequence). The germline V and J ends were trimmed by 7 bases and 0 bases, with 9 bases remaining between them. The CDR3 runs 13 residues. The CDR3 reads CASKQAMNTEAFF. Here the CDR3 DNA reads TGTGCCAGCAAACAGGCTATGAACACTGAAGCTTTCTTT.

This clone was seen a single time. The chain joins TRBV6-6 to TRBJ2-7, with 11 bases matching TRBD1. Trimming at V came to 4 bases and at J to 3 bases, leaving 5 bases not matched to a gene. This CDR3 has 15 residues. Germline assignment: CDR1 MNHNY and CDR2 SVGAGI (reference sequence). CDR3 in amino acids: CASSSDRGPFYEQYF. In nucleotides, the CDR3 is TGTGCCAGCAGTTCGGACAGGGGGCCTTTCTACGAGCAGTACTTC.

The chain employs TRBV10-3 and TRBJ1-2; D gene unclear. Germline CDR1 is ENHRY and CDR2 is SYGVKD. CDR3 size: 12 residues. The V end was cut by 7 bases, the J end by 5 bases, with 11 bases between. The CDR3 loop is CAITSGDYGYTF. The DNA of the CDR3 is TGTGCCATCACTTCCGGGGATTATGGCTACACCTTC.

V is TRBV5-4 and J is TRBJ2-3, with 10 bases fitting TRBD2. The V segment lost 4 bases and the J segment 5 bases; nucleotides outside the gene matches: 10. The germline V gene encodes CDR1 SGHNT and CDR2 YYREEE (reference sequence). The CDR3 is 16 amino acids. For the CDR3, the DNA is TGTGCCAGCAGCGGGAAGATAGCGGGAGGAGGAGATACGCAGTATTTT. Its protein is CASSGKIAGGGDTQYF.